Presented here are 7 T cell receptor beta chains from one specimen sequenced in a study of shared clonotypes between healthy human individuals. Method: immunoSEQ multiplex PCR; TCRdb's copy keeps in-frame clones and lacks some. This sample has millions of clones; roughly 95% occur once, and the top ten carry 0.1% to 0.15%. Sequencing used naive CD4+ T cells sorted from blood. Subset given: CD45RA+ positively selected. The source of these receptors is a man in his late teens or twenties in good health.

The chain has TRBV29-1 and TRBJ2-7; D ambiguous. The V gene lost 6 bases and the J gene lost 0 bases, with 15 bases spanning the gap. This CDR3 contains 14 residues. Germline values: CDR1 SQVTM, CDR2 ANQGSEA. CDR3 nucleotide sequence: TGCAGCGTGGCCGCCACATCGAGCTCCTACGAGCAGTACTTC. It yields the protein CSVAATSSSYEQYF.

The sample holds one count of this clone. V usage is TRBV18 and J usage is TRBJ1-6; possibly TRBD1 for D (6 bases). Germline CDR1 and CDR2: KGHSH and LQKENI. Trimming cost V 6 bases and J 9 bases, with 18 bases left between them. CDR3 size: 15 residues. DNA of the CDR3: TGTGCCAGCTCCCTAAGACAGGACGGTGGTTCACCCCTCCACTTT. Amino acids: CASSLRQDGGSPLHF.

The chain joins TRBV5-1 to TRBJ2-4, with D perhaps TRBD2 (6 bases). Germline CDR1 is SGHRS and CDR2 is YFSETQ. With 4 bases removed from V and 0 bases from J, the gap between germline ends came to 17 bases. This CDR3 spans 17 amino acids. CDR3 residues: CASSQIGGSLAKNIQYF. The CDR3 nucleotides read TGCGCCAGCAGCCAAATCGGGGGAAGCTTAGCCAAAAACATTCAGTACTTC.

The V call is TRBV4-1, the J call TRBJ1-2, with a weak D call TRBD1 (6 bases). Germline CDR1 MGHRA, CDR2 YSYEKL. V shed 2 bases and J shed 8 bases, with 15 bases lying between them. The CDR3 runs to 14 residues. In DNA form, the CDR3 reads TGCGCCAGCAGCCAACTTGACAGGCCTTTGGGCTACACCTTC. This codes for CASSQLDRPLGYTF.

Points on this clone: Other DNA sequences in this specimen translate into the identical CDR3. This chain links TRBV7-9 with TRBJ1-5; D gene unclear. V dropped 1 base and J dropped 6 bases, with 4 bases sitting between them. The CDR3 spans 12 residues. The V gene's germline CDR1 is SEHNR and CDR2 FQNEAQ (reference sequence). Here the CDR3 DNA reads TGTGCCAGCAGCTTAGATGTTCAGCCCCAGCATTTT. Translated, it gives CASSLDVQPQHF.

The V and J genes are TRBV19 and TRBJ1-1; D gene ambiguous. Trimming took off 1 base at V and 1 base at J, with 7 bases between the two ends. The CDR3 runs 14 residues. Germline assignment: CDR1 LNHDA and CDR2 SQIVND (reference sequence). This CDR3 reads CASSIVNKNTEAFF. The CDR3 nucleotides are TGTGCCAGTAGTATAGTTAACAAGAACACTGAAGCTTTCTTT.

The chain has TRBV28 and TRBJ2-1; 7 nucleotides line up with TRBD1. Per the germline V gene, CDR1 is MDHEN and CDR2 is SYDVKM. V dropped 7 bases and J dropped 0; count of bases not matched to a gene: 3. There are 14 residues in the CDR3. CDR3 residues: CASKRDSSYNEQFF. The CDR3 bases are TGTGCCAGCAAGAGGGACAGCTCCTACAATGAGCAGTTCTTC.